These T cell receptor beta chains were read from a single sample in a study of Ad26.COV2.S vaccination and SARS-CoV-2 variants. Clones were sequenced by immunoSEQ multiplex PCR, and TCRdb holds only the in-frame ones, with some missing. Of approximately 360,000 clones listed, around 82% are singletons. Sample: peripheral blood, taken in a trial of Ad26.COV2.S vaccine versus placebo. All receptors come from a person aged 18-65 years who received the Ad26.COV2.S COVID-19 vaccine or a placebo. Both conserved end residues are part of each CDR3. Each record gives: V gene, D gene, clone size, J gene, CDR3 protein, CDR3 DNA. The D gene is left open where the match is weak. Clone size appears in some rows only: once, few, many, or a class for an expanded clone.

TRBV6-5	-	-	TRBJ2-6	CASSTTAGANVLTF	TGTGCCAGCAGTACGACAGCTGGGGCCAACGTCCTGACTTTC
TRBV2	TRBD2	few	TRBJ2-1	CASTGQREEPRNEQFF	TGTGCCAGCACGGGGCAGCGGGAAGAGCCTCGTAATGAGCAGTTCTTC
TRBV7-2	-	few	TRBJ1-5	CASSLDRMSNQPQHF	TGTGCCAGCAGCTTAGACAGGATGAGTAATCAGCCCCAGCATTTT
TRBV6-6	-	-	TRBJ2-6	CASSSASGANVLTF	TGTGCCAGCAGTTCGGCCTCTGGGGCCAACGTCCTGACTTTC
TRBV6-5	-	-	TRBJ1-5	CASSLSSGNQPQHF	TGTGCCAGCAGCCTTTCGTCGGGCAATCAGCCCCAGCATTTT
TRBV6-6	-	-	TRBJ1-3	CASTTSSGNTIYF	TGTGCCAGCACCACCAGCTCTGGAAACACCATATATTTT
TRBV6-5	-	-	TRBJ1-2	CASSYSSAGNYGYTF	TGTGCCAGCAGTTACTCCAGCGCAGGAAACTATGGCTACACCTTC
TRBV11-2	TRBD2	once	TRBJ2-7	CASSITSGGTSYEQYF	TGTGCCAGCAGCATAACTAGCGGGGGAACGTCCTACGAGCAGTACTTC
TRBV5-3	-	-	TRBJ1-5	CARSLVGQPQHF	TGTGCCAGAAGCTTGGTTGGGCAGCCCCAGCATTTT
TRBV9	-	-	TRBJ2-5	CASSRFRDIGQYF	TGTGCCAGCAGCCGATTCCGGGACATCGGCCAGTACTTC
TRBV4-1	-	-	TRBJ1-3	CASSHPLRDPGNTIYF	TGCGCCAGCAGCCATCCGCTTCGGGACCCTGGAAACACCATATATTTT
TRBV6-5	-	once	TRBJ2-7	CASSYSYGPLTHEQYF	TGTGCCAGCAGTTACTCTTACGGGCCGTTAACCCACGAGCAGTACTTC
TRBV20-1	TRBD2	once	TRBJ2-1	CSAPTRGGGFF	TGCAGTGCTCCAACCCGCGGGGGAGGGTTCTTC
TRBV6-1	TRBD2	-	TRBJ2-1	CASSEQGLAKNEQFF	TGTGCCAGCAGTGAGCAAGGACTAGCGAAAAATGAGCAGTTCTTC
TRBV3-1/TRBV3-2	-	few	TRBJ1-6	CASSQEGMEGSPLHF	TGTGCCAGCAGCCAAGAAGGGATGGAGGGATCACCCCTCCACTTT
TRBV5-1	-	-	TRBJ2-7	CASSLRGGPAYEQYF	TGCGCCAGCAGCTTGAGGGGCGGGCCGGCCTACGAGCAGTACTTC
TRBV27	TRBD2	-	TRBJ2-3	CASSSPISGRAPSTDTQYF	TGTGCCAGCAGTTCCCCAATTAGCGGGAGGGCCCCCAGCACAGATACGCAGTATTTT
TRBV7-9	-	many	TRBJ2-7	CASSFEGYEQYF	TGTGCCAGCAGCTTTGAGGGGTACGAGCAGTACTTC
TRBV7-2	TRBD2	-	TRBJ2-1	CASSRGGRGEQFF	TGTGCCAGCAGCCGCGGGGGGCGGGGTGAGCAGTTCTTC
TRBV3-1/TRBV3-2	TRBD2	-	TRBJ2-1	CASSQEGPSSGGYNEQFF	TGTGCCAGCAGCCAAGAGGGGCCCTCTAGCGGGGGTTACAATGAGCAGTTCTTC
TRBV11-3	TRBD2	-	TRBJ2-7	CASSPGGAGKNEQYF	TGTGCCAGCAGCCCGGGAGGCGCAGGGAAAAACGAGCAGTACTTC
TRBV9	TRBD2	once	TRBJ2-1	CASSVRTSGGPQFF	TGTGCCAGCAGCGTCCGTACTAGCGGGGGACCGCAGTTCTTC
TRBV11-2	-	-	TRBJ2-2	CASSLVVPTAGELFF	TGTGCCAGCAGCTTAGTTGTTCCAACGGCCGGGGAGCTGTTTTTT
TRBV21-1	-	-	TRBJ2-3	CASSKKNFRTGCTDTQYF	TGTGCCAGCAGCAAAAAAAATTTCCGGACAGGGTGCACAGATACGCAGTATTTT
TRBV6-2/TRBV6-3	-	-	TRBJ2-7	CASSYFGGEQYF	TGTGCCAGCAGTTACTTTGGCGGCGAGCAGTACTTC
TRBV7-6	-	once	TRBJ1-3	CASSTPRGTPGNTIYF	TGTGCCAGCAGCACGCCCCGGGGAACGCCTGGAAACACCATATATTTT
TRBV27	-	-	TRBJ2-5	CASRGIGQPQETQYF	TGTGCCAGCAGGGGAATCGGACAGCCGCAAGAGACCCAGTACTTC
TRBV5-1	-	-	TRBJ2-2	CASSGGRAPGELFF	TGCGCCAGCAGCGGGGGCCGGGCCCCTGGCGAGCTGTTTTTT
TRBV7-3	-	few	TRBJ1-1	CASSFLTKNTEAFF	TGTGCCAGCAGCTTTCTGACTAAGAACACTGAAGCTTTCTTT
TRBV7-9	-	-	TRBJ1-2	CASNRGRVFDYGYTF	TGTGCCAGCAACAGAGGCAGGGTTTTCGACTATGGCTACACCTTC
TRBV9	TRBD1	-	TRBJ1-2	CASSARRNLGQGRKSGYTF	TGTGCCAGCAGCGCACGCCGAAATCTGGGACAGGGGAGAAAAAGCGGCTACACCTTC
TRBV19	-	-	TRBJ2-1	CASSAYALSYNEQFF	TGTGCCAGTAGTGCTTACGCCCTCTCCTACAATGAGCAGTTCTTC
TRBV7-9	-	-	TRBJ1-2	CASSLGLYYGYTF	TGTGCCAGCAGCTTAGGGCTTTACTATGGCTACACCTTC
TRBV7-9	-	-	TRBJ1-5	CASSPIQGSNQPQHF	TGTGCCAGCAGCCCAATCCAGGGAAGCAATCAGCCCCAGCATTTT
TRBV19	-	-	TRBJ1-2	CASSPWTANYGYTF	TGTGCCAGTAGTCCGTGGACAGCTAACTATGGCTACACCTTC
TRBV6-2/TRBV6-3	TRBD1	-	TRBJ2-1	CASSDGQGAMATYNEQFF	TGTGCCAGCAGCGACGGACAGGGGGCAATGGCTACCTACAATGAGCAGTTCTTC
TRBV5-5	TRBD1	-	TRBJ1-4	CASSSGTGGAGGEKLFF	TGTGCCAGCAGCTCCGGGACAGGGGGCGCGGGAGGTGAAAAACTGTTTTTT
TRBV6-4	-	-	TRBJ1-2	CASSEYQGANYGYTF	TGTGCCAGCAGTGAGTACCAGGGAGCTAACTATGGCTACACCTTC
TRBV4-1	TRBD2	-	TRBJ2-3	CASSQDRSGGLHTQYF	TGCGCCAGCAGCCAAGATCGTAGCGGGGGGTTGCATACGCAGTATTTT
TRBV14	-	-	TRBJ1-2	CASSQGSVDYGYTF	TGTGCCAGCAGCCAAGGCTCGGTGGACTATGGCTACACCTTC
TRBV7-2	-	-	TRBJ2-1	CASSYSHGSYNEQFF	TGTGCCAGCAGCTACTCACATGGCTCCTACAATGAGCAGTTCTTC
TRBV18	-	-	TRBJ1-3	CASSPPGLSGNTIYF	TGTGCCAGCTCACCACCGGGGCTCTCTGGAAACACCATATATTTT
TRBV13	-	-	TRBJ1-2	CASSLGESRHGYTF	TGTGCCAGCAGCTTAGGCGAGTCCCGCCATGGCTACACCTTC
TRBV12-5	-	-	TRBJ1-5	CASGTGLQPQHF	TGTGCTAGTGGCACGGGGCTTCAGCCCCAGCATTTT
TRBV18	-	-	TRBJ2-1	CASSRGGTVSNEQFF	TGTGCCAGCTCACGTGGAGGGACAGTCTCCAATGAGCAGTTCTTC
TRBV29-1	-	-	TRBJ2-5	CSVAEARQETQYF	TGCAGCGTTGCGGAGGCTAGACAAGAGACCCAGTACTTC
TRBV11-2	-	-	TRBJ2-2	CASSLALSTGELFF	TGTGCCAGCAGCTTAGCCCTATCCACCGGGGAGCTGTTTTTT
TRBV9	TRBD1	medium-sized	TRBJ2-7	CASSLGQGVTYEQYF	TGTGCCAGCAGCCTTGGACAGGGGGTAACCTACGAGCAGTACTTC
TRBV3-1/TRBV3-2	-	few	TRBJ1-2	CASSQRGGLGYTF	TGTGCCAGCAGCCAAAGGGGGGGACTCGGCTACACCTTC